Listed here are 12 T cell receptor beta chains from one sample, sequenced in a study of spatial heterogeneity in lung cancer. TCRdb processed the 5' RACE reads anew with MiXCR; each CDR3 protein has one entry. The table has nearly 50,000 distinct CDR3 sequences, 7.6% seen once. Time point noted: sample taken at primary tumor resection. Unsorted whole RNA samples from tumor, nontumor lung or frozen PBMC were sequenced. The starting material was PBMCs, obtained at surgery. The receptors were sampled from a female donor with early-stage non-small cell lung cancer.

V gene TRBV5-1 combines with J gene TRBJ2-5, with 12 bases matching TRBD2. Trimming removed 3 bases from V and 1 base from J; junction bases left unmatched: 4. Germline V gives CDR1 SGHRS, CDR2 YFSETQ. This CDR3 spans 16 amino acids. The CDR3 loop is CASSYGLAGFQETQYF. In nucleotides, the CDR3 is TGCGCCAGCAGCTACGGACTAGCGGGGTTCCAAGAGACCCAGTACTTC.

Ten or more counts support this clonotype. V and J are TRBV12-3 or TRBV12-4 and TRBJ1-1; TRBD1 is a possible D gene (6 bases). Deletions cut 6 bases from V and 5 bases from J, with 13 bases between. CDR3 length: 13 amino acids. The CDR3 sequence is CASRPTQGTEAFF. The CDR3, as DNA: TGTGCCAGCAGACCAACACAGGGAACTGAAGCTTTCTTT.

This clonotype was seen many times. V usage is TRBV5-1 and J usage is TRBJ2-1, with D perhaps TRBD2 (7 bases). Per the germline V gene, CDR1 is SGHRS and CDR2 is YFSETQ. V lost 3 bases to trimming and J lost 7 bases, with 17 bases between them. The CDR3 is 15 residues long. This CDR3 reads CASSSLAGALNEQFF. The CDR3 DNA sequence: TGCGCCAGCAGCTCCCTCGCGGGGGCGCTAAATGAGCAGTTCTTC.

This clonotype showed up many times. This chain's CDR3 is CSGEGLAGETQYF. In DNA, the CDR3 is TGCAGTGGTGAGGGACTAGCGGGAGAGACCCAGTACTTC. V is TRBV20-1 and J is TRBJ2-5; 12 nucleotides agree with TRBD2. The CDR3 contains 13 residues. Germline V gene lookup returns CDR1 DFQATT and CDR2 SNEGSKA (reference sequence). After removal of 7 bases from V and 4 bases from J, the junction contained 4 bases not matched to a gene.

This chain connects TRBV6-1 to TRBJ2-1; D perhaps matches TRBD2 (6 bases). The length of the CDR3 is 16 residues. V was trimmed by 6 bases and J by 0 bases, leaving 15 bases between them. CDR1 MNHNS and CDR2 SASEGT come from the germline V gene. DNA of the CDR3: TGTGCCAGCAGACCCGGCCGGGGGAGCTCCTACAATGAGCAGTTCTTC. This sequence encodes CASRPGRGSSYNEQFF.

This clonotype was detected only a few times. V is TRBV12-5 and J is TRBJ1-5, with 9 nucleotides matching TRBD1. After removal of 5 bases from V and 2 bases from J, the junction contained 7 bases not matched to a gene. The germline V gene has CDR1 LGHNT and CDR2 FRNRAP. The CDR3 length is 16 residues. CDR3 sequence reads: CASGAHRGPGNQPQHF. The CDR3, as DNA: TGTGCTAGTGGTGCCCACAGGGGGCCGGGCAATCAGCCCCAGCATTTT.

The chain has TRBV5-1 and TRBJ2-7; TRBD2 matches 12 bases. CDR1 SGHRS and CDR2 YFSETQ come from the germline V gene. The CDR3 loop spans 21 amino acids. Trimming cost V 1 base and J 5 bases; bases outside gene matches: 22. The CDR3 nucleotides read TGCGCCAGCAGCTTGCGGGCCAGGCTAGCGGGGGGGCCGGACATACGAGACGAGCAGTACTTC. Protein sequence: CASSLRARLAGGPDIRDEQYF.

About this clonotype: With a much larger clone just one base away, this may be a read error. V is TRBV7-2 and J is TRBJ2-4, with no clear D. The CDR3 length is 14 residues. Germline values: CDR1 SGHTA, CDR2 FQGNSA. The chain's CDR3 is CASSLQVHKTIQYF. The CDR3 region has the DNA TGTGCCAGCAGCTTACAAGTCCACAAAACCATTCAGTACTTC.

This clonotype came up a few times. J is TRBJ1-1 and V is TRBV5-6; D not certain. Between the trimmed V and J ends, which lost 1 base and 1 base, there was a span of 8 bases. CDR1 is SGHDT, CDR2 YYEEEE, per germline. The CDR3 contains 14 residues. For the CDR3, the DNA is TGTGCCAGCAGCTTGCTGCTGGGGAACACTGAAGCTTTCTTT. It is translated as CASSLLLGNTEAFF.

Ten or more counts support this clonotype. The V gene is TRBV14, the J gene TRBJ1-6; 9 bases line up with TRBD1. V gave up 5 bases and J gave up 10 bases; unmatched junction bases: 3. CDR1 is SGHDN and CDR2 is FVKESK in the germline V gene. The CDR3 contains 13 residues. The CDR3 is CASSTGGWSPLHF. The CDR3 bases are TGTGCCAGCAGCACAGGGGGCTGGTCACCCCTCCACTTT.

This clonotype was picked up a small number of times. The chain joins TRBV24-1 to TRBJ2-3; D gene uncertain. Germline V gene data show CDR1 as KGHDR and CDR2 as SFDVKD. There are 12 residues in the CDR3. The V and J ends lost 4 bases and 6 bases respectively, with 7 bases between them. CDR3 protein: CATSDPQDTQYF. The CDR3 DNA is TGTGCCACCAGTGACCCCCAGGATACGCAGTATTTT.

This clonotype was counted ten times or more. The chain is built from TRBV4-2 and TRBJ2-7; 7 positions agree with TRBD1. The CDR3 sequence is 15 residues long. The V segment lost 1 base and the J segment 5 bases; nucleotides outside the gene matches: 8. The V gene's germline CDR1 is LGHNA and CDR2 YNFKEQ. The CDR3 DNA is TGTGCCAGCAGCCAAGTGCCAGACAGGGACAACGAGCAGTACTTC. Its translation: CASSQVPDRDNEQYF.